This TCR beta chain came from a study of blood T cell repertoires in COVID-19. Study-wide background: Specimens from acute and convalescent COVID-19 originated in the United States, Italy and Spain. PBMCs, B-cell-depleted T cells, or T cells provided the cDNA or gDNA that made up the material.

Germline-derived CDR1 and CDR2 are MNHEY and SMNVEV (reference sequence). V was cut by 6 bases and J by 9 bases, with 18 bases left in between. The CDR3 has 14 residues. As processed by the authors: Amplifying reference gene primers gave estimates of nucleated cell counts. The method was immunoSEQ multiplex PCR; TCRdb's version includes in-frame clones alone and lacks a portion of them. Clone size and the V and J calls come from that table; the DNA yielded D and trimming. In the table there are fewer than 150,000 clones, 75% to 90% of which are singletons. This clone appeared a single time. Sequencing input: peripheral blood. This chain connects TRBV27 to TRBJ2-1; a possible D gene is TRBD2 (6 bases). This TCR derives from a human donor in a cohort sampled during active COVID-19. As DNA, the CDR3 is TGTGCCAGCAGGGTGGCCGGAGGGTATGTTGAGCAGTTCTTC. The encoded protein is CASRVAGGYVEQFF.